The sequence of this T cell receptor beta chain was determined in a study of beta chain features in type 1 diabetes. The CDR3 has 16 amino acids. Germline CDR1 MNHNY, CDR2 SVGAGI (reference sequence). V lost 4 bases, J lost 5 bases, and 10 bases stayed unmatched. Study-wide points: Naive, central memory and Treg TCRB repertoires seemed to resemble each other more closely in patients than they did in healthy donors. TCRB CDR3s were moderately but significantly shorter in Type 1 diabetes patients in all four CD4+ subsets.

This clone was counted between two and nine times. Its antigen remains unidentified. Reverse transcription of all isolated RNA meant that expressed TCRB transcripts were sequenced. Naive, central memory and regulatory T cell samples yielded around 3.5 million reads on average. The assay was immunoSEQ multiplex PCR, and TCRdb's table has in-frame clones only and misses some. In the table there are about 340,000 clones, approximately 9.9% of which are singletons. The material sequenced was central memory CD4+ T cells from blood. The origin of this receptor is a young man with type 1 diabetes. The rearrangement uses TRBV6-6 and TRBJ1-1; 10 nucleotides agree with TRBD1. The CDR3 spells CASSSYAGQGGTEAFF. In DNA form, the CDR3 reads TGTGCCAGCAGTTCCTACGCAGGACAGGGGGGAACTGAAGCTTTCTTT.